Shown below are 17 T cell receptor beta chains from a single sample sequenced in a study of blood T cell repertoires in COVID-19. The data were produced by immunoSEQ multiplex PCR, yet TCRdb's version contains in-frame clones alone and is incomplete. This sample has about 50,000 clones, with 85% to 90% found just once. Sequenced sample: peripheral blood. Receptors originate from a woman aged 60-70 years with COVID-19, enrolled during active disease.

The chain couples TRBV3-1 (or the pseudogene TRBV3-2) to TRBJ2-7; D not certain. V gave up 4 bases and J gave up 7 bases, with 14 bases separating them. CDR1 and CDR2 from the germline V gene are LGHDT and YNNKEL (reference sequence). CDR3 length equals 13 residues. CDR3 nucleotide sequence: TGTGCCAGCAGCCTCCCGTCAGGAAGGGAGCAGTACTTC. It specifies CASSLPSGREQYF.

The chain couples TRBV30 to TRBJ2-7, with 8 bases fitting TRBD1. Germline trimming cut 6 bases from V and 6 bases from J; bases unmatched to any gene: 4. The CDR3 is made up of 11 amino acids. Germline loops: CDR1 GTSNPN, CDR2 SVGIG (reference sequence). The CDR3 protein is CACRQGSEQYF. The CDR3 DNA reads as TGTGCCTGCAGACAGGGGAGCGAGCAGTACTTC.

The sample holds one count of this clone. The gene calls are TRBV6-1 and TRBJ1-2; 12 bases match TRBD1. The germline V gene encodes CDR1 MNHNS and CDR2 SASEGT. This CDR3 has 15 amino acids. With 7 bases clipped from V and 7 bases from J, the junction kept 10 bases outside the gene matches. CDR3 loop: CASTDAGQGAIGYTF. CDR3 coding DNA: TGTGCCAGCACCGACGCGGGACAGGGGGCGATTGGCTACACCTTC.

The genes are TRBV19 and TRBJ1-2; 7 nucleotides line up with TRBD1. Germline V gene data show CDR1 as LNHDA and CDR2 as SQIVND (reference sequence). J gave up 4 bases and V 9 bases, and 5 bases lay outside the gene matches. The CDR3 length is 12 residues. CDR3 in DNA: TGTGCCAGCGGACAGGTCTCCTATGGCTACACCTTC. It codes for CASGQVSYGYTF. Supplemented by reference TRBV19 and TRBJ1-2, the full variable domain reads DGGITQSPKYLFRKEGQNVTLSCEQNLNHDAMYWYRQDPGQGLRLIYYSQIVNDFQKGDIAEGYSVSREKKESFPLTVTSAQKNPTAFYLCASGQVSYGYTFGSGTRLTVV.

The J gene is TRBJ1-3, the V gene TRBV7-9; 7 bases align to TRBD1. Germline V lookup: CDR1 SEHNR, CDR2 FQNEAQ (reference sequence). V was clipped by 5 bases and J by 0 bases; unmatched bases: 7. This CDR3 is built from 16 residues. The CDR3 loop is CASSQGQLYSGNTIYF. The CDR3 region has the DNA TGTGCCAGCAGCCAGGGACAGCTCTACTCTGGAAACACCATATATTTT.

V and J are TRBV7-2 and TRBJ1-3; 7 bases match TRBD1. The junction had 15 bases not matched to a gene; V was cut back by 2 bases and J by 2 bases. CDR3 length: 19 residues. CDR1 and CDR2 (germline): SGHTA, FQGNSA. In nucleotides, the CDR3 is TGTGCCAGCAGCTTAAATATGTTCGGGACAGCTCTGACTGGAAACACCATATATTTT. This translates into CASSLNMFGTALTGNTIYF. The whole variable domain, remainder taken from reference TRBV7-2 and TRBJ1-3, is GAGVSQSPSNKVTEKGKDVELRCDPISGHTALYWYRQSLGQGLEFLIYFQGNSAPDKSGLPSDRFSAERTGGSVSTLTIQRTQQEDSAVYLCASSLNMFGTALTGNTIYFGEGSWLTVV.

This chain connects TRBV6-2 or TRBV6-3 to TRBJ1-2; D is perhaps TRBD1 (6 bases). The V end was cut by 5 bases, the J end by 5 bases, with 18 bases between. CDR1 is MNHEY and CDR2 is SVGEGT in the germline V gene. The length of the CDR3 is 15 residues. CDR3 nucleotide sequence: TGTGCCAGCAGTGGAACCCAGGACAGAGCATATGGCTACACCTTC. Protein: CASSGTQDRAYGYTF.

The chain couples TRBV9 to TRBJ1-2, with a possible D match to TRBD1 (6 bases). Germline V CDR1 and CDR2: SGDLS, YYNGEE. V was cut by 4 bases and J by 4 bases, with 11 bases left in between. The CDR3 covers 13 residues. CDR3 bases: TGTGCCAGCAGCCCAGGGGATCCCTATGGCTACACCTTC. Protein product: CASSPGDPYGYTF.

This chain joins TRBV6-6 and TRBJ2-2; D unclear. Germline lookup yields CDR1 MNHNY and CDR2 SVGAGI (reference sequence). This CDR3 has 16 residues. V was shortened by 7 bases and J by 0 bases, with 15 bases between the two germline ends. CDR3 DNA sequence: TGTGCCAGCACTCCTGGCCCTCAAGCGAACACCGGGGAGCTGTTTTTT. This encodes CASTPGPQANTGELFF.

V and J are TRBV28 and TRBJ1-3, with D uncertain. Germline CDR1 is MDHEN and CDR2 is SYDVKM. V was clipped by 4 bases and J by 1 base, with 11 bases between them. This CDR3 has 15 residues. CDR3 coding DNA: TGTGCCAGCAGTTACAGTACCTCGTCTGGAAACACCATATATTTT. Translating it yields CASSYSTSSGNTIYF.

This chain uses TRBV18 with TRBJ2-3, with 7 bases lining up with TRBD2. CDR1 and CDR2 from the germline V gene are KGHSH and LQKENI. The ends lost 0 bases at V and 2 bases at J; junction bases unmatched: 8. The CDR3 length is 17 residues. In DNA, the CDR3 is TGTGCCAGCTCACCACCATCTCGGCGGGAGTACACAGATACGCAGTATTTT. Its protein is CASSPPSRREYTDTQYF. The whole variable domain, filled in from reference TRBV18 and TRBJ2-3, reads NAGVMQNPRHLVRRRGQEARLRCSPMKGHSHVYWYRQLPEEGLKFMVYLQKENIIDESGMPKERFSAEFPKEGPSILRIQQVVRGDSAAYFCASSPPSRREYTDTQYFGPGTRLTVL.

The chain is built from TRBV18 and TRBJ2-5, with TRBD1 identical over 9 bases. Germline trimming cut 3 bases from V and 1 base from J; bases unmatched to any gene: 3. CDR3 length: 15 amino acids. Looked up from germline, CDR1 is KGHSH and CDR2 is LQKENI. CDR3 sequence (DNA): TGTGCCAGCTCACCGGGGACAGGGCTCCAAGAGACCCAGTACTTC. As protein: CASSPGTGLQETQYF.

A remark on this clone: Other DNA variants within this sample encode the same CDR3. This sequence joins TRBV7-2 and TRBJ1-2; D is possibly TRBD1 (6 bases). The CDR3 is made up of 12 amino acids. CDR1 and CDR2 (germline): SGHTA, FQGNSA. V was shortened by 5 bases and J by 6 bases, with 10 bases between the two germline ends. CDR3 residues: CASSPRTDGYTF. The DNA of the CDR3 is TGTGCCAGCAGCCCTAGGACAGATGGCTACACCTTC.

A single count supports this clone. V usage is TRBV27 and J usage is TRBJ1-6; D uncertain. There are 13 residues in the CDR3. Trimming cost V 3 bases and J 8 bases, with 8 bases left between them. CDR1 is MNHEY and CDR2 is SMNVEV in the germline V gene (reference sequence). The CDR3 DNA reads as TGTGCCAGCAGTTTCATGGTAGATTCACCCCTCCACTTT. This encodes CASSFMVDSPLHF.

This chain uses TRBV3-1 (or the pseudogene TRBV3-2) with TRBJ2-1; 8 bases fit TRBD2. CDR3 length: 13 amino acids. After removal of 8 bases from V and 8 bases from J, the junction contained 8 bases not matched to a gene. Per the germline V gene, CDR1 is LGHDT and CDR2 is YNNKEL (reference sequence). The CDR3 region is CASLLAGTDEQFF. The CDR3, as DNA: TGTGCCAGCCTTCTAGCGGGTACCGATGAGCAGTTCTTC.

The chain recombines TRBV6-5 with TRBJ1-4; unclear D gene. In germline, CDR1 is MNHEY, CDR2 SVGAGI. The CDR3 extends over 15 amino acids. V lost 9 bases, J lost 0 bases, and 14 bases lay in between. Written as DNA, the CDR3 is TGTGCCAGTCGAGAGTATGCGACAACTAATGAAAAACTGTTTTTT. Translating it yields CASREYATTNEKLFF.

This chain uses TRBV28 with TRBJ1-5; 8 nucleotides agree with TRBD1. The CDR3 runs 15 residues. CDR1 and CDR2 (germline): MDHEN, SYDVKM. Germline trimming cut 6 bases from V and 7 bases from J; bases unmatched to any gene: 11. The CDR3 protein is CASSTEGQGRQPQHF. The CDR3 DNA follows: TGTGCCAGCAGCACCGAAGGACAGGGAAGGCAGCCCCAGCATTTT. Full variable domain (missing parts from reference TRBV28 and TRBJ1-5): DVKVTQSSRYLVKRTGEKVFLECVQDMDHENMFWYRQDPGLGLRLIYFSYDVKMKEKGDIPEGYSVSREKKERFSLILESASTNQTSMYLCASSTEGQGRQPQHFGDGTRLSIL.